The rows below give T cell receptor beta chains drawn from one sample of a study of high-grade serous ovarian cancer treatment subgroups. TCRdb's copy holds only in-frame clones and misses some; the assay was immunoSEQ multiplex PCR. The sample consists of under 3,500 clones, about 77% of them appearing once. Source material: tumor tissue. These receptors were obtained from a human donor with high-grade serous ovarian cancer. Both conserved end residues are part of each CDR3. The D gene is left open where the match is weak. Not every row has a clone size; where given, it reads once, few, many or a size class.

J gene: TRBJ1-3; clone size: once; D gene: .; V gene: TRBV4-3; CDR3 protein: CASSQGRGPDSGNTIYF
J gene: TRBJ1-5; clone size: .; D gene: .; V gene: TRBV28; CDR3 protein: CAVGGPGGNQPQHF
J gene: TRBJ2-2; clone size: .; D gene: TRBD2; V gene: TRBV4-1; CDR3 protein: CASSQEGSGMVGTGELFF
J gene: TRBJ2-7; clone size: .; D gene: TRBD2; V gene: TRBV5-4; CDR3 protein: CASSLTSGNEQYF
J gene: TRBJ1-1; clone size: .; D gene: .; V gene: TRBV19; CDR3 protein: CASSIMWGNTEAFF
J gene: TRBJ2-5; clone size: few; D gene: .; V gene: TRBV11-2; CDR3 protein: CASSLGSHQETQYF
J gene: TRBJ2-2; clone size: .; D gene: .; V gene: TRBV25-1; CDR3 protein: CASTRDWTANTGELFF
J gene: TRBJ2-3; clone size: few; D gene: .; V gene: TRBV18; CDR3 protein: CASSPWAIVKGPGDTDTQYF
J gene: TRBJ2-3; clone size: .; D gene: .; V gene: TRBV27; CDR3 protein: CASSFFPGGNTQYF
J gene: TRBJ2-5; clone size: .; D gene: TRBD2; V gene: TRBV11-2; CDR3 protein: CASSPGLAKLQETQYF
J gene: TRBJ1-2; clone size: .; D gene: .; V gene: TRBV5-1; CDR3 protein: CASSLPGNYGYTF
J gene: TRBJ1-1; clone size: .; D gene: .; V gene: TRBV4-1; CDR3 protein: CASSQEPGVTEAFF
J gene: TRBJ2-5; clone size: .; D gene: .; V gene: TRBV5-6; CDR3 protein: CASSLGGGPQETQYF
J gene: TRBJ2-6; clone size: .; D gene: .; V gene: TRBV15; CDR3 protein: CATTPKEQAFSGANVLTF
J gene: TRBJ1-1; clone size: .; D gene: .; V gene: TRBV20-1; CDR3 protein: CSAMNTEAFF
J gene: TRBJ2-2; clone size: .; D gene: .; V gene: TRBV6-1; CDR3 protein: CASSERYGTANTGELFF
J gene: TRBJ2-3; clone size: .; D gene: TRBD2; V gene: TRBV7-2; CDR3 protein: CASSLEASGGALDTQYF
J gene: TRBJ2-7; clone size: .; D gene: TRBD2; V gene: TRBV7-8; CDR3 protein: CASSQASGSSYEQYF
J gene: TRBJ2-5; clone size: .; D gene: .; V gene: TRBV7-2; CDR3 protein: CASSRLGGGTQYF
J gene: TRBJ2-7; clone size: .; D gene: .; V gene: TRBV9; CDR3 protein: CASSPRQEKHPYEQYF
J gene: TRBJ1-2; clone size: .; D gene: .; V gene: TRBV6-5; CDR3 protein: CASSYSTGGYGYTF
J gene: TRBJ1-4; clone size: .; D gene: TRBD1; V gene: TRBV6-1; CDR3 protein: CACISRGKGEKLFF
J gene: TRBJ2-2; clone size: .; D gene: .; V gene: TRBV11-3; CDR3 protein: CASSRAPGELFF
J gene: TRBJ1-3; clone size: .; D gene: .; V gene: TRBV5-5; CDR3 protein: CASSLAATGNSGNTIYF
J gene: TRBJ2-7; clone size: few; D gene: TRBD2; V gene: TRBV27; CDR3 protein: CASSPRTSGANEQYF
J gene: TRBJ1-2; clone size: .; D gene: .; V gene: TRBV6-1; CDR3 protein: CASNRVTGIYGYTF
J gene: TRBJ2-5; clone size: .; D gene: .; V gene: TRBV5-6; CDR3 protein: CASSLAKGSGETQYF
J gene: TRBJ1-2; clone size: few; D gene: .; V gene: TRBV5-1; CDR3 protein: CASSSGMRTGSHYGYTF
J gene: TRBJ2-3; clone size: .; D gene: .; V gene: TRBV10-3; CDR3 protein: CAISTESVGSRRLLDTQYF
J gene: TRBJ2-3; clone size: few; D gene: .; V gene: TRBV2; CDR3 protein: CASTPAGTPTDTQYF
J gene: TRBJ2-3; clone size: .; D gene: TRBD1; V gene: TRBV6-6; CDR3 protein: CASSRGTTDTQYF
J gene: TRBJ1-2; clone size: .; D gene: .; V gene: TRBV4-3; CDR3 protein: CASSQGNLGLSKGYTF
J gene: TRBJ1-1; clone size: once; D gene: .; V gene: TRBV13; CDR3 protein: CASSLYVTGNTEAFF
J gene: TRBJ2-5; clone size: .; D gene: .; V gene: TRBV7-2; CDR3 protein: CASSLVVQETQYF
J gene: TRBJ1-1; clone size: .; D gene: TRBD1; V gene: TRBV6-5; CDR3 protein: CASRPSQGAFGEAFF
J gene: TRBJ2-3; clone size: .; D gene: TRBD2; V gene: TRBV4-1; CDR3 protein: CASSLRGGASTDTQYF
J gene: TRBJ1-5; clone size: .; D gene: .; V gene: TRBV5-8; CDR3 protein: CASTGNQPQHF
J gene: .; clone size: .; D gene: TRBD2; V gene: TRBV11-2; CDR3 protein: CASSLTFSSGEQYF
J gene: TRBJ1-2; clone size: .; D gene: .; V gene: TRBV5-6; CDR3 protein: CASGTGGLGYTF
J gene: .; clone size: .; D gene: .; V gene: TRBV29-1; CDR3 protein: CSVGGHLSSYEQYF
J gene: TRBJ2-5; clone size: few; D gene: .; V gene: TRBV2; CDR3 protein: CASSPSGRETQYF
J gene: TRBJ2-3; clone size: .; D gene: TRBD1; V gene: TRBV7-6; CDR3 protein: CASSSPGTGTTDTQYF
J gene: TRBJ2-1; clone size: once; D gene: .; V gene: TRBV19; CDR3 protein: CATPRAEASPGNEQFF
J gene: TRBJ1-6; clone size: .; D gene: TRBD1; V gene: TRBV7-9; CDR3 protein: CASSRDRGSYNSPLHF
J gene: TRBJ2-7; clone size: .; D gene: TRBD2; V gene: TRBV5-4; CDR3 protein: CASSRTSVHEQYF
J gene: TRBJ2-3; clone size: .; D gene: .; V gene: TRBV5-4; CDR3 protein: CASSAAVGTDTQYF